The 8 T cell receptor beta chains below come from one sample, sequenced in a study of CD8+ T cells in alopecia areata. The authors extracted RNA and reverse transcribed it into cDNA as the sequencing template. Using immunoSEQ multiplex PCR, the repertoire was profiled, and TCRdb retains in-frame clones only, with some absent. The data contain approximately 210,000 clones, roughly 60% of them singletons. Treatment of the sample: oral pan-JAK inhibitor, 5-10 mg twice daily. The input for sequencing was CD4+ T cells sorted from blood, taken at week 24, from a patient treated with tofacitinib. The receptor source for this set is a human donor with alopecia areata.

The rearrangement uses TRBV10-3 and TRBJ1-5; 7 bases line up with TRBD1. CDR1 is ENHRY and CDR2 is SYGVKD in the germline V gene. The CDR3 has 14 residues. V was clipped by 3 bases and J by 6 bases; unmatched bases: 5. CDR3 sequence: CAISEGTEAQPQHF. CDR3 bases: TGTGCCATCAGTGAAGGGACAGAGGCTCAGCCCCAGCATTTT.

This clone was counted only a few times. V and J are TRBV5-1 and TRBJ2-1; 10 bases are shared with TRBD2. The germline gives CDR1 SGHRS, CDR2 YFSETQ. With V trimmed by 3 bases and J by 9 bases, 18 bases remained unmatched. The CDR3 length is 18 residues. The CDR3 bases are TGCGCCAGCAGCTACACGACAGCTGGGACTAGCGCCTTAAGTGAGCAGTTCTTC. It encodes CASSYTTAGTSALSEQFF.

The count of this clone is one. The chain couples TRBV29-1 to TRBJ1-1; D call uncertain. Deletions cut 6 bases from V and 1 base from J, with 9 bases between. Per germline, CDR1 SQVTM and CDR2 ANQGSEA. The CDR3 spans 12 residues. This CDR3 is CSVQGWNTEAFF. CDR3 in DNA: TGCAGCGTCCAAGGGTGGAACACTGAAGCTTTCTTT.

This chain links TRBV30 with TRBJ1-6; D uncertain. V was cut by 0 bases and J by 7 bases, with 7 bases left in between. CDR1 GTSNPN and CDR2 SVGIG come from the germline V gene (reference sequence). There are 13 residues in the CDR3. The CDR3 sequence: CAWSVKGNSPLHF. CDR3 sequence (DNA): TGTGCCTGGAGTGTAAAGGGAAATTCACCCCTCCACTTT.

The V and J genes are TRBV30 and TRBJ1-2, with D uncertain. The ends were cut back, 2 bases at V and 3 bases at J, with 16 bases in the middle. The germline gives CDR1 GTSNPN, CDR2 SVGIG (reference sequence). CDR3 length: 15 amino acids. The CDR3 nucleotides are TGTGCCTGGAGTATAAGAGAACGCGGACACTATGGCTACACCTTC. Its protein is CAWSIRERGHYGYTF.

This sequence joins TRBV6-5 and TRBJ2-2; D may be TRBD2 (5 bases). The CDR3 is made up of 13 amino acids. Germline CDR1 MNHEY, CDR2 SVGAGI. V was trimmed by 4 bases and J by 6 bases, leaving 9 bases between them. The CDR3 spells CASSLRVSGELFF. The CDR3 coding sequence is TGTGCCAGCAGTTTGAGGGTTTCCGGGGAGCTGTTTTTT.

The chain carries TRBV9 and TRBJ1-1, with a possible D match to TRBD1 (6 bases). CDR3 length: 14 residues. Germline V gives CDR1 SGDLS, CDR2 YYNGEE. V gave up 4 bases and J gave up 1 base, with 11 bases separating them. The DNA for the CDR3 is TGTGCCAGCAGCCCCCGGACAGAGAACACTGAAGCTTTCTTT. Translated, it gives CASSPRTENTEAFF.

The CDR3 DNA is TGCGCCAGCAACCAGGGAGGCGGGGCCAACGTCCTGACTTTC. This sequence encodes CASNQGGGANVLTF. V usage is TRBV5-1 and J usage is TRBJ2-6, with a tentative D call TRBD2 (6 bases). Germline lookup yields CDR1 SGHRS and CDR2 YFSETQ. The CDR3 spans 14 residues. V lost 6 bases to trimming and J lost 4 bases, with 11 bases between them.